A single sample gave rise to the 17 T cell receptor beta chains below, sequenced in a study of blood T cell repertoires in COVID-19. Using immunoSEQ multiplex PCR, the repertoire was profiled, and TCRdb retains in-frame clones only, with some absent. The table shows around 150,000 clones, with 75% to 90% occurring only once. Specimen: peripheral blood. These receptors all stem from a human donor with acute or convalescent COVID-19. The donor label of this sample is uncertain.

V gene TRBV7-7 combines with J gene TRBJ2-2, with 9 bases aligning to TRBD1. The J segment lost 6 bases and the V segment lost 0 bases, leaving 5 bases of the junction unmatched. The CDR3 has 16 amino acids. Germline loops: CDR1 SSHAT, CDR2 FNYEAQ (reference sequence). CDR3 in amino acids: CASSLANDRGAGELFF. The CDR3 coding sequence is TGTGCCAGCAGCTTAGCTAACGACAGGGGGGCCGGGGAGCTGTTTTTT.

The V call is TRBV7-3, the J call TRBJ2-1; 7 bases map to TRBD1. The V gene end was trimmed by 5 bases and the J gene end by 5 bases; junction bases not matched to a gene: 6. The length of the CDR3 is 14 residues. Germline CDR1 SGHTA, CDR2 FQGTGA. CDR3 DNA sequence: TGTGCCAGCAGCCGCCAGACAGGGAACAATGAGCAGTTCTTC. Protein: CASSRQTGNNEQFF.

On this clone itself: Likely a read error: the CDR3 ends without its conserved phenylalanine or tryptophan. It is unclear where the CDR3 begins or ends on the DNA, so no DNA is shown, and the CDR3 is as TCRdb lists it. This chain connects TRBV19 to TRBJ1-1. From its first to its last residue, the CDR3 has 8 amino acids. Germline CDR1 and CDR2: LNHDA and SQIVND (reference sequence). Here the CDR3 reads CATIEPPL.

J is TRBJ2-3 and V is TRBV4-2, with D unclear. V dropped 0 bases and J dropped 4 bases, with 11 bases sitting between them. The CDR3 has 15 residues. Germline CDR1 LGHNA, CDR2 YNFKEQ. CDR3 residues: CASSQDPPGPDTQYF. The CDR3 bases are TGTGCCAGCAGCCAAGATCCTCCAGGCCCAGATACGCAGTATTTT.

This clone was counted once. In DNA, the CDR3 is TGTGCCAGCAGCTTACAGGGTGGGAATTCACCCCTCCACTTT. Translation gives CASSLQGGNSPLHF. The rearrangement uses TRBV7-9 and TRBJ1-6, with D possibly matching TRBD1 (5 bases). The V gene lost 2 bases and the J gene lost 7 bases, with 9 bases spanning the gap. This CDR3 is built from 14 residues. The germline V gene has CDR1 SEHNR and CDR2 FQNEAQ (reference sequence).

V usage is TRBV5-1 and J usage is TRBJ1-1, with TRBD1 identical over 10 bases. The CDR3 length is 16 residues. Germline V gene data show CDR1 as SGHRS and CDR2 as YFSETQ. The J segment lost 2 bases and the V segment lost 1 base, leaving 5 bases of the junction unmatched. DNA of the CDR3: TGCGCCAGCAGCTTGTATGGGACAGGGGACAACACTGAAGCTTTCTTT. Translation gives CASSLYGTGDNTEAFF.

The chain is built from TRBV3-1 (or the pseudogene TRBV3-2) and TRBJ1-6; D possibly corresponds to TRBD1 (6 bases). The V end was cut by 1 base, the J end by 6 bases, with 10 bases between. CDR1 is LGHDT, CDR2 YNNKEL, per germline (reference sequence). The CDR3 runs 15 residues. The chain's CDR3 is CASSQGSGVNSPLHF. The CDR3 DNA reads as TGTGCCAGCAGCCAAGGATCAGGGGTTAATTCACCCCTCCACTTT.

V gene TRBV5-6 combines with J gene TRBJ1-2, with 12 bases fitting TRBD1. This CDR3 contains 15 residues. Germline CDR1 reads SGHDT; CDR2 reads YYEEEE. V lost 0 bases, J lost 7 bases, and 4 bases stayed unmatched. CDR3 in amino acids: CASSLAGTGGVGYTF. CDR3 nucleotide sequence: TGTGCCAGCAGCTTGGCCGGGACAGGGGGCGTTGGCTACACCTTC. The complete variable domain, with remaining parts taken from reference TRBV5-6 and TRBJ1-2, reads DAGVTQSPTHLIKTRGQQVTLRCSPKSGHDTVSWYQQALGQGPQFIFQYYEEEERQRGNFPDRFSGHQFPNYSSELNVNALLLGDSALYLCASSLAGTGGVGYTFGSGTRLTVV.

Remarks on this clone: The same CDR3 also results from other DNA sequences found in this sample. The chain couples TRBV9 to TRBJ1-6; TRBD1 aligns across 7 bases. CDR1 is SGDLS and CDR2 is YYNGEE in the germline V gene. The ends lost 0 bases at V and 6 bases at J; junction bases unmatched: 0. CDR3 size: 14 residues. DNA for the CDR3: TGTGCCAGCAGCGTAGGGACAGGTAATTCACCCCTCCACTTT. Amino acids: CASSVGTGNSPLHF.

This clone was seen just once. This rearrangement joins TRBV2 to TRBJ1-1; no firm D call. The CDR3 runs 13 residues. V shed 4 bases and J shed 6 bases, with 12 bases lying between them. Germline loops: CDR1 SNHLY, CDR2 FYNNEI. The CDR3 coding sequence is TGTGCCAGCAGTGGGGAGGGAAGGGCTGAAGCTTTCTTT. It encodes CASSGEGRAEAFF.

The V and J genes are TRBV4-3 and TRBJ1-6; unclear D gene. CDR3 length: 16 residues. Per the germline V gene, CDR1 is LGHNA and CDR2 is YSLEER. Trimming shortened V by 4 bases and J by 3 bases, and 13 bases separated the two germline ends. The DNA of the CDR3 is TGCGCCAGCAGCCCCCTAACAGCCGACTATAATTCACCCCTCCACTTT. Its protein is CASSPLTADYNSPLHF.

The chain joins TRBV5-6 to TRBJ1-1; perhaps TRBD1 as D (5 bases). CDR3 size: 14 residues. Looked up from germline, CDR1 is SGHDT and CDR2 is YYEEEE. V was shortened by 4 bases and J by 0 bases, with 10 bases between the two germline ends. CDR3 nucleotide sequence: TGTGCCAGCAGCCCGCGACAGATGAACACTGAAGCTTTCTTT. Amino acids: CASSPRQMNTEAFF.

The chain carries TRBV19 and TRBJ2-7, with TRBD1 identical over 8 bases. Germline V gene lookup returns CDR1 LNHDA and CDR2 SQIVND (reference sequence). The J segment lost 3 bases and the V segment lost 9 bases, leaving 7 bases of the junction unmatched. The CDR3 sequence is 13 residues long. The CDR3 region is CASSDREGYEQYF. DNA for the CDR3: TGTGCCAGCTCGGACAGGGAAGGCTACGAGCAGTACTTC.

The chain couples TRBV11-3 to TRBJ1-4; D is uncertain. Germline V CDR1 and CDR2: SGHNT, YENEEA. V shed 3 bases and J shed 2 bases, with 10 bases lying between them. This CDR3 region has 15 residues. DNA for the CDR3: TGTGCCAGCAGCTTCTCCCGCGGGACTAATGAAAAACTGTTTTTT. Translating it yields CASSFSRGTNEKLFF.

The CDR3 DNA sequence: TGTGCCAGCAGCGCCCCGGGACAGCCCTACGAGCAGTACTTC. It is translated as CASSAPGQPYEQYF. V is TRBV11-1 and J is TRBJ2-7; 7 bases are shared with TRBD1. Trimming removed 5 bases from V and 2 bases from J; junction bases left unmatched: 6. Looked up from germline, CDR1 is SGHAT and CDR2 is FQDESV (reference sequence). The CDR3 extends over 14 amino acids.

V is TRBV19 and J is TRBJ2-1; TRBD1 aligns across 7 bases. The germline V gene has CDR1 LNHDA and CDR2 SQIVND (reference sequence). The CDR3 consists of 14 residues. Losses at the gene ends were 5 bases for V and 4 bases for J; bases not matched to a gene: 5. The DNA of the CDR3 is TGTGCCAGTAGTGTGGACAGGTCATACAATGAGCAGTTCTTC. Protein sequence: CASSVDRSYNEQFF.

This chain connects TRBV5-1 to TRBJ1-3; D possibly corresponds to TRBD1 (5 bases). Trimming removed 2 bases at V and 8 bases at J, with 14 bases between. The CDR3 is made up of 14 amino acids. CDR1 is SGHRS, CDR2 YFSETQ, per germline. DNA of the CDR3: TGCGCCAGCAGCTTCACGGACAACGGTGACACCATATATTTT. Encoded protein: CASSFTDNGDTIYF.